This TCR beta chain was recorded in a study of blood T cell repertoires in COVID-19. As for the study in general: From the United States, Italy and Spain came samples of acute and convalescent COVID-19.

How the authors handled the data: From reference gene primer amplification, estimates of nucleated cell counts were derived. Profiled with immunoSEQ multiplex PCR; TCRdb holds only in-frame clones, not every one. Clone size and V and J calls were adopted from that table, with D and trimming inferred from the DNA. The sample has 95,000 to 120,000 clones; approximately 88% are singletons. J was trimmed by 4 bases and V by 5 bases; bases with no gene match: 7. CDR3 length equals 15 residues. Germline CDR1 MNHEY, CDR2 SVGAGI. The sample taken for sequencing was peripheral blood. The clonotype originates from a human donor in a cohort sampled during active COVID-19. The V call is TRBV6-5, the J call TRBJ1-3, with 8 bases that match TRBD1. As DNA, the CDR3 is TGTGCCAGCAGTCTGGGGACAGGCTCCGGAAACACCATATATTTT. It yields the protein CASSLGTGSGNTIYF.